Below, 14 T cell receptor beta chains from the same sample are listed, as sequenced in a study of T cells in Graves' hyperthyroidism and ophthalmopathy (dated by TCRdb to between 2017 and 2020). Library construction relied on multiplex PCR. Instrument used: Illumina HiSeq 2000. TCR beta CDR3 regions were amplified from RNA transcripts. A first-round RT-PCR of the TCR CDR3 used the HTBI primer set with the Qiagen OneStep RT-PCR kit. Clones were called with MiXCR by TCRdb after fastp trimmed the public reads at Q25, and only in-frame beta chains were retained. Every CDR3 protein is listed once, alongside the most common genes and DNA of its rows. The sample table lists about 200,000 distinct CDR3 sequences, about a sixth of them with a count of one. The top ten clonotypes cover over 45% of the sample. Sequencing used blood. These receptors all stem from a woman between 45 and 65 years old with Graves' hyperthyroidism.

This clonotype was counted ten times or more. The V gene is TRBV7-9, the J gene TRBJ1-1; D is uncertain. This CDR3 region has 13 residues. V lost 5 bases and J lost 4, with 11 bases in between. CDR1 is SEHNR, CDR2 FQNEAQ, per germline (reference sequence). CDR3 in amino acids: CASSPALRTEAFF. CDR3 nucleotides: TGTGCCAGCAGCCCCGCCCTCCGCACTGAAGCTTTCTTT.

This clonotype has ten or more counts. V is TRBV15 and J is TRBJ1-2; D call uncertain. The CDR3 consists of 12 residues. Trimming took 5 bases from V and 1 from J, leaving 5 bases between them. The V gene's germline CDR1 is LNHNV and CDR2 YYDKDF (reference sequence). CDR3 nucleotide sequence: TGTGCCACCAGCTATAATAACTATGGCTACACCTTC. Protein: CATSYNNYGYTF. Drawing the rest from reference TRBV15 and TRBJ1-2, the complete variable domain is DAMVIQNPRYQVTQFGKPVTLSCSQTLNHNVMYWYQQKSSQAPKLLFHYYDKDFNNEADTPDNFQSRRPNTSFCFLDIRSPGLGDTAMYLCATSYNNYGYTFGSGTRLTVV.

At least ten counts were recorded for this clonotype. The V and J genes are TRBV30 and TRBJ2-3; perhaps D is TRBD1 or TRBD2 (6 bases each). CDR1 and CDR2 from the germline V gene are GTSNPN and SVGIG (reference sequence). This CDR3 comprises 13 residues. Trimming shortened V by 4 bases and J by 5 bases, and 13 bases separated the two germline ends. The CDR3 sequence is CAWTQGGGDTQYF. The CDR3 DNA reads TGTGCCTGGACCCAAGGAGGGGGAGATACGCAGTATTTT.

The V gene is TRBV5-1, the J gene TRBJ2-7; D unclear. CDR1 and CDR2 (germline): SGHRS, YFSETQ. Trimming stripped 3 bases from V and 0 bases from J, with 10 bases between. The CDR3 runs 14 residues. CDR3 amino acids: CASSSGASSYEQYF. DNA for the CDR3: TGCGCCAGCAGCTCCGGCGCTAGCTCCTACGAGCAGTACTTC.

A word on this clonotype: With a much larger clone just one base away, this may be a read error. V gene TRBV12-3 or TRBV12-4 combines with J gene TRBJ2-4; the match to TRBD1 covers 10 bases. The CDR3 is 15 residues long. CDR3 sequence reads: CAGSRTGGAKNIQYF. In nucleotides, the CDR3 is TGTGCCGGCAGTCGGACAGGGGGGGCCAAAAACATTCAGTACTTC.

This clonotype was picked up many times. This chain joins TRBV7-9 and TRBJ2-1; no clear D gene. This CDR3 has 14 residues. The germline V gene has CDR1 SEHNR and CDR2 FQNEAQ (reference sequence). V was pared by 1 base and J by 8 bases, with 12 bases between. The CDR3 DNA sequence: TGTGCCAGCAGCTTAGGTCCAGTTTCGGATGAGCAGTTCTTC. Translated, it gives CASSLGPVSDEQFF. Together with reference TRBV7-9 and TRBJ2-1, the CDR3 gives the full variable domain: DTGVSQNPRHKITKRGQNVTFRCDPISEHNRLYWYRQTLGQGPEFLTYFQNEAQLEKSRLLSDRFSAERPKGSFSTLEIQRTEQGDSAMYLCASSLGPVSDEQFFGPGTRLTVL.

This clonotype was observed a few times. The chain joins TRBV19 to TRBJ2-2, with TRBD1 matching over 7 bases. The V segment lost 5 bases and the J segment 3 bases; nucleotides outside the gene matches: 9. The CDR3 consists of 16 residues. Germline CDR1 and CDR2: LNHDA and SQIVND (reference sequence). The CDR3, as DNA: TGTGCCAGTAGTGCCAAAACAGGGGCCGACACCGGGGAGCTGTTTTTT. It codes for CASSAKTGADTGELFF.

Ten or more counts support this clonotype. DNA for the CDR3: TGTGCCAGCAGTGACTTACTAGCGGCGGGAGTCCCCTACAATGAGCAGTTCTTC. Translation gives CASSDLLAAGVPYNEQFF. This chain uses TRBV2 with TRBJ2-1; 8 bases agree with TRBD2. This CDR3 spans 18 amino acids. The germline gives CDR1 SNHLY, CDR2 FYNNEI. The trim removed 3 bases at V and 2 bases at J, leaving 12 bases unmatched.

This clonotype was seen at least ten times. V is TRBV18 and J is TRBJ2-3; D is uncertain. This CDR3 region has 14 residues. V lost 3 bases, J lost 2 bases, and 9 bases lay in between. CDR1 is KGHSH and CDR2 is LQKENI in the germline V gene. CDR3 coding DNA: TGTGCCAGCTCACCCCCCGCCCTCACAGATACGCAGTATTTT. Encoded protein: CASSPPALTDTQYF.

V usage is TRBV7-9 and J usage is TRBJ1-1; D is possibly TRBD1 (6 bases). The CDR3 length is 15 residues. The ends were cut back, 1 base at V and 2 bases at J, with 11 bases in the middle. Germline assignment: CDR1 SEHNR and CDR2 FQNEAQ (reference sequence). The CDR3 sequence: CASSLEQGSNTEAFF. CDR3 nucleotides: TGTGCCAGCAGCTTAGAACAGGGTAGTAACACTGAAGCTTTCTTT.

The chain joins TRBV28 to TRBJ2-7; TRBD1 aligns across 9 bases. CDR3 length equals 17 residues. Germline-derived CDR1 and CDR2 are MDHEN and SYDVKM. V trimming: 5 bases; J trimming: 0 bases; junction bases outside the gene matches: 11. The CDR3 loop reads CASSAGDRVRSSYEQYF. The CDR3 nucleotides read TGTGCCAGCAGTGCGGGGGACAGGGTAAGGTCCTCCTACGAGCAGTACTTC.

The chain recombines TRBV5-6 with TRBJ2-7; D perhaps matches TRBD2 (5 bases). Trimming pared 4 bases from V and 4 bases from J, leaving 12 bases between. This CDR3 spans 13 amino acids. Germline-derived CDR1 and CDR2 are SGHDT and YYEEEE. The CDR3 DNA is TGTGCCAGCAGCATGAACCTAGCATACGAGCAGTACTTC. Protein product: CASSMNLAYEQYF. Combining the CDR3 with reference TRBV5-6 and TRBJ2-7 gives the whole variable domain DAGVTQSPTHLIKTRGQQVTLRCSPKSGHDTVSWYQQALGQGPQFIFQYYEEEERQRGNFPDRFSGHQFPNYSSELNVNALLLGDSALYLCASSMNLAYEQYFGPGTRLTVT.

V is TRBV10-2 and J is TRBJ1-2, with 8 bases identical to TRBD1. V was pared by 7 bases and J by 2 bases, with 12 bases of the junction left unmatched. There are 16 residues in the CDR3. Germline V lookup: CDR1 WSHSY, CDR2 SAAADI. CDR3 nucleotides: TGCGCCAGCACCCGGGGACAGGACCACATAAACTATGGCTACACCTTC. Residues: CASTRGQDHINYGYTF.

V gene TRBV5-1 combines with J gene TRBJ2-2, with 11 bases lining up with TRBD2. Germline-derived CDR1 and CDR2 are SGHRS and YFSETQ. This CDR3 contains 19 residues. V was pared by 0 bases and J by 5 bases, with 12 bases of the junction left unmatched. The CDR3: CASSLEPSGRRPATGELFF. The CDR3 DNA reads as TGCGCCAGCAGCTTGGAGCCTAGCGGGAGGCGGCCGGCTACCGGGGAGCTGTTTTTT.